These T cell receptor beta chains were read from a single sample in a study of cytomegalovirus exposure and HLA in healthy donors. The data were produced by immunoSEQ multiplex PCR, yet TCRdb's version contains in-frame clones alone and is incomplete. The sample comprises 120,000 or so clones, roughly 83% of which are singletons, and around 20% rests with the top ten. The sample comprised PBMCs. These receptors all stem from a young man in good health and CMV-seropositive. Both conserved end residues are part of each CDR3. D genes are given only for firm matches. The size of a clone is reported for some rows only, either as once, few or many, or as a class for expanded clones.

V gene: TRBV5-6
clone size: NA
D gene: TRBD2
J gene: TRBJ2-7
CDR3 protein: CASSLLAGAYEQYF
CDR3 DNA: TGTGCCAGCAGCTTGTTGGCGGGGGCCTACGAGCAGTACTTC

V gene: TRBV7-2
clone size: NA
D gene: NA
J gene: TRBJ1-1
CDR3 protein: CASSLHQGGTAEAFF
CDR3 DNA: TGTGCCAGCAGCTTACATCAGGGAGGTACGGCTGAAGCTTTCTTT

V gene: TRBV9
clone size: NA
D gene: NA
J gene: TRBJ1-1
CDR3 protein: CASSVGANTEAFF
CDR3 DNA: TGTGCCAGCAGCGTAGGGGCGAACACTGAAGCTTTCTTT

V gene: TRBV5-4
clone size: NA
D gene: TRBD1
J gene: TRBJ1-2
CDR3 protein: CASSLPGTGPYGYTF
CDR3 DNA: TGTGCCAGCAGCTTGCCCGGGACAGGCCCCTATGGCTACACCTTC

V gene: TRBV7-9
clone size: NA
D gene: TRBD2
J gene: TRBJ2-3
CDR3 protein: CASRVTGGGDTQYF
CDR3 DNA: TGTGCCAGCAGGGTTACGGGGGGGGGAGATACGCAGTATTTT

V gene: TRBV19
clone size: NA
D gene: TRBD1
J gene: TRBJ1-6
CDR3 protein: CASSPDDGTVYNSPLHF
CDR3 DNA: TGTGCCAGTAGTCCAGATGATGGGACAGTCTATAATTCACCCCTCCACTTT

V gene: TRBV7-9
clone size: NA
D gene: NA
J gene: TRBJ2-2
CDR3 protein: CASSLAGGTFPGELFF
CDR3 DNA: TGTGCCAGCAGCTTAGCGGGGGGGACATTCCCCGGGGAGCTGTTTTTT

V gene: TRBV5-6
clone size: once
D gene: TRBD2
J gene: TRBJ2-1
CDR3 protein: CASSLRGTSDYNEQFF
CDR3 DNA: TGTGCCAGCAGCTTGCGTGGGACTAGCGACTACAATGAGCAGTTCTTC

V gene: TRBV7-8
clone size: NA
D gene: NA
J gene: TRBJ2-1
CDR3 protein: CASSLKRTVYNEQFF
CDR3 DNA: TGTGCCAGCAGCTTAAAGAGGACAGTTTACAATGAGCAGTTCTTC

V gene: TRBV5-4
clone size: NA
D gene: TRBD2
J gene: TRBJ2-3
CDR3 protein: CASSKRSGGPRRTDTQYF
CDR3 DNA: TGTGCCAGCAGCAAGCGTAGCGGGGGCCCCCGTCGCACAGATACGCAGTATTTT

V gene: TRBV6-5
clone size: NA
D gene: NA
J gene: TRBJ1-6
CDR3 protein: CASSIRQGGNSPLHF
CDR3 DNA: TGTGCCAGCAGTATAAGACAAGGAGGCAATTCACCCCTCCACTTT

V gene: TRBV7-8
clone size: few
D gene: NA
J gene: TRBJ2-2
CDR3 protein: CASSPGQTGELFF
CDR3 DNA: TGTGCCAGCAGTCCCGGACAGACCGGGGAGCTGTTTTTT

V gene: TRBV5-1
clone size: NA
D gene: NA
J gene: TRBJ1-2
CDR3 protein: CASSLDPSGGGYTF
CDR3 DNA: TGCGCCAGCAGCTTGGATCCGTCGGGGGGCGGCTACACCTTC

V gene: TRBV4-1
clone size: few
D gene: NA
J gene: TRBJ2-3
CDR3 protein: CASSLDGGPIRDTQYF
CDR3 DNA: TGCGCCAGCAGCCTCGACGGGGGGCCTATACGGGATACGCAGTATTTT

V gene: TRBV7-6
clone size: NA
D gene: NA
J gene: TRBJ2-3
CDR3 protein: CASSSRTGDTQYF
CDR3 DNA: TGTGCCAGCAGCTCGCGCACAGGGGATACGCAGTATTTT

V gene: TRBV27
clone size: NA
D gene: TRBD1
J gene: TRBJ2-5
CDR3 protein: CASSHPGQQQETQYF
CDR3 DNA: TGTGCCAGCAGTCACCCGGGACAGCAACAAGAGACCCAGTACTTC

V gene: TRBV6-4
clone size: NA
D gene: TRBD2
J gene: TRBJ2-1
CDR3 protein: CASSDVAGTLDEQFF
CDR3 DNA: TGTGCCAGCAGTGACGTAGCGGGGACCCTCGACGAGCAGTTCTTC

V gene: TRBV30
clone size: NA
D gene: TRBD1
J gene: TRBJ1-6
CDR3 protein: CAWGSGDRLNNSPLHF
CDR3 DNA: TGTGCCTGGGGCTCGGGGGACAGACTCAACAATTCACCCCTCCACTTT

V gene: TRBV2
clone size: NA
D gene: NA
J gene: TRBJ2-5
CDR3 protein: CARRRRGGETQYF
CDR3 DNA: TGTGCCCGCAGGAGGCGGGGAGGAGAGACCCAGTACTTC

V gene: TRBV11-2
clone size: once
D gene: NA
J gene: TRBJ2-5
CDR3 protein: CASSSEQGGETQYF
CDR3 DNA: TGTGCCAGCAGCTCAGAACAGGGCGGGGAGACCCAGTACTTC

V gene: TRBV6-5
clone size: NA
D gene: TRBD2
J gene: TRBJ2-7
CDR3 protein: CASSLAGGSLYEQYF
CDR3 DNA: TGTGCCAGCAGCTTAGCGGGGGGCTCCCTCTACGAGCAGTACTTC

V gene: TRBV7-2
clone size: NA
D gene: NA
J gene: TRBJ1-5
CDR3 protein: CASSLARGGGGPKGQPQHF
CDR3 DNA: TGTGCCAGCAGCTTAGCGCGGGGCGGTGGGGGTCCCAAGGGTCAGCCCCAGCATTTT

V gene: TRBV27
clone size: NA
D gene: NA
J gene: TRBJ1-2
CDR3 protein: CASSLSGAVGYTF
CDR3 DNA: TGTGCCAGCAGTTTATCGGGTGCGGTTGGCTACACCTTC

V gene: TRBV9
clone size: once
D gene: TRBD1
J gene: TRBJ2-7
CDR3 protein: CASGTGNYEQYF
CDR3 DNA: TGTGCCAGCGGGACAGGAAACTACGAGCAGTACTTC

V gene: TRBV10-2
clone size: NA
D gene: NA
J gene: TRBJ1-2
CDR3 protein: CASGWGPHYGYTF
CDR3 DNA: TGCGCCAGCGGGTGGGGGCCTCACTATGGCTACACCTTC

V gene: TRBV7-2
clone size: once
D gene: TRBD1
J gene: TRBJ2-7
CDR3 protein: CASSATGVHEQYF
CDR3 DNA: TGTGCCAGCAGCGCGACAGGGGTACACGAGCAGTACTTC

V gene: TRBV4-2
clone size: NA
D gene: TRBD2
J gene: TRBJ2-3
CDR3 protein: CASSQNSRGTGDTQYF
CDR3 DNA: TGTGCCAGCAGCCAAAACTCGCGGGGGACTGGAGATACGCAGTATTTT

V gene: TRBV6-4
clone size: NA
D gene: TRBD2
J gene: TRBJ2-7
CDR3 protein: CASTGTSASYEQYF
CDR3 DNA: TGTGCCAGCACCGGGACTAGCGCATCCTACGAGCAGTACTTC

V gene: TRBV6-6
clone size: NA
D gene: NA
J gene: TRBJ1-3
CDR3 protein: CASSPTGGSGNTIYF
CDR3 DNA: TGTGCCAGCAGCCCAACGGGGGGCTCTGGAAACACCATATATTTT

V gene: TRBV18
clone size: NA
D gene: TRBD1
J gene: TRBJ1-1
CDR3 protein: CASSPRWYGQGGIGDTEAFF
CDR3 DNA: TGTGCCAGCTCACCACGTTGGTACGGACAGGGAGGAATAGGGGACACTGAAGCTTTCTTT

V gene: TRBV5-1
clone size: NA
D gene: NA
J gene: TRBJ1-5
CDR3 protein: CASSLVGEQPQHF
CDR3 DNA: TGCGCCAGCAGCTTGGTCGGGGAACAGCCCCAGCATTTT

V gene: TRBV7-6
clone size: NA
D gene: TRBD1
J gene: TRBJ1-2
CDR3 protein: CASSSTGGYGYTF
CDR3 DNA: TGTGCCAGCAGCTCGACAGGGGGCTATGGCTACACCTTC

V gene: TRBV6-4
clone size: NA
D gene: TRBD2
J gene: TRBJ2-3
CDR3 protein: CASSDNSAGGDTQYF
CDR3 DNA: TGTGCCAGCAGTGACAACAGCGCGGGGGGAGATACGCAGTATTTT

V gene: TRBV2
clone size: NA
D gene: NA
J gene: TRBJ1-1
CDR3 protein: CASSDVPNTEAFF
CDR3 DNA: TGTGCCAGCAGTGACGTCCCGAACACTGAAGCTTTCTTT

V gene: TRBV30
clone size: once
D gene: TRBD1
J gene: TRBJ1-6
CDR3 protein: CAWGQGNSPLHF
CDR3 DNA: TGTGCCTGGGGACAGGGGAACTCACCCCTCCACTTT

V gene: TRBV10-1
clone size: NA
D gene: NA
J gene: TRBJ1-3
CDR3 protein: CASSGPGEGSGNTIYF
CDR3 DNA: TGCGCCAGCAGTGGTCCAGGGGAAGGATCTGGAAACACCATATATTTT

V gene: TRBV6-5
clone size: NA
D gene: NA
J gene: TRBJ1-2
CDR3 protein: CASRSGTNYGYTF
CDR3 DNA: TGTGCCAGCAGATCCGGGACAAACTATGGCTACACCTTC

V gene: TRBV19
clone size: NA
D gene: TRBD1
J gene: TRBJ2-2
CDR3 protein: CASRQNRDRGAGELFF
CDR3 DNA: TGTGCCAGTAGGCAGAACCGGGACAGGGGGGCCGGGGAGCTGTTTTTT

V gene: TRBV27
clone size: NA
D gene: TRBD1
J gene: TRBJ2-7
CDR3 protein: CASRIRDSSYEQYF
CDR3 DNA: TGTGCCAGCAGAATCCGGGACAGTTCCTACGAGCAGTACTTC

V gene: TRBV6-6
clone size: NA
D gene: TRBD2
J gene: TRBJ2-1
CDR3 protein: CASSSAGGTYNEQFF
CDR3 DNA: TGTGCCAGCAGTTCCGCGGGGGGGACCTACAATGAGCAGTTCTTC

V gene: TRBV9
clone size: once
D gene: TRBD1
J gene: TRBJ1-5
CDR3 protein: CASGQGDQPQHF
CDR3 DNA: TGTGCCAGCGGACAGGGGGATCAGCCCCAGCATTTT

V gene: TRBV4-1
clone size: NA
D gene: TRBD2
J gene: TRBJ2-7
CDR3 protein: CASSQPAGADEQYF
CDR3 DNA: TGCGCCAGCAGCCAGCCAGCGGGGGCGGACGAGCAGTACTTC

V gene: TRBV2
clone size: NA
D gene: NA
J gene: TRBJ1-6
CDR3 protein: CASSEVLTGPNSPLHF
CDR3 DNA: TGTGCCAGCAGTGAAGTCTTAACAGGGCCTAATTCCCCCCTCCACTTT

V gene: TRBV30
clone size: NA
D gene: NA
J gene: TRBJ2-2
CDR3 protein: CAWTLSGELFF
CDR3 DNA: TGTGCCTGGACTCTCTCCGGGGAGCTGTTTTTT

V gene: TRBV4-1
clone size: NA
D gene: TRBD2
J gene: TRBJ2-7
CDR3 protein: CASSPGIGGASYEQYF
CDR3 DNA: TGCGCCAGCAGCCCCGGAATCGGGGGGGCCTCCTACGAGCAGTACTTC

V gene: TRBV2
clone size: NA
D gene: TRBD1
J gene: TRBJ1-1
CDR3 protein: CASSEGTPGGNTEAFF
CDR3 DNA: TGTGCCAGCAGCGAAGGGACACCAGGGGGTAACACTGAAGCTTTCTTT

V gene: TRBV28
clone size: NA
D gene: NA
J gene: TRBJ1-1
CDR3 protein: CASSLLGLDPGANTEAFF
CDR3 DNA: TGTGCCAGCAGTCTTTTGGGCCTCGACCCAGGGGCGAACACTGAAGCTTTCTTT

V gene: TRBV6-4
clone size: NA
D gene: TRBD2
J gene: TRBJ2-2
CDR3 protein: CASSDSGGGNTGELFF
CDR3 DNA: TGTGCCAGCAGTGACTCAGGCGGGGGGAACACCGGGGAGCTGTTTTTT

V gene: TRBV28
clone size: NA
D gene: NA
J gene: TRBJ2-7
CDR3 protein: CASSGPTGNRYEQYF
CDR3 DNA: TGTGCCAGCAGTGGCCCGACGGGGAATCGATACGAGCAGTACTTC

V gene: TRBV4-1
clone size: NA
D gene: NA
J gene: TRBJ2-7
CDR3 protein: CASSPEAGGLIYEQYF
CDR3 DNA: TGCGCCAGCAGCCCAGAGGCAGGGGGGTTGATCTACGAGCAGTACTTC

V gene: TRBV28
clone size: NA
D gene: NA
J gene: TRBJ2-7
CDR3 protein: CASSLAGNEQYF
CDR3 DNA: TGTGCCAGCAGTTTGGCAGGGAACGAGCAGTACTTC